The 2 T cell receptor beta chains in this list originate from one sample, sequenced in a study of T-cell memory formation after mild COVID-19. TCRdb ran MiXCR on the 5' RACE reads and lists one entry per CDR3 protein. The sample includes hundreds of thousands of distinct CDR3 sequences, around 16% of them seen just once. The sample comprised PBMCs or a T cell subset sorted from them (not recorded which). The receptor source for this set is an adult woman who had mild COVID-19 (a few samples of this study predate the infection). Cell type and time point are not known.

CDR3 residues: CASSFSLELNTEAFF. Here the CDR3 DNA reads TGTGCCAGCAGTTTCTCCTTAGAGTTGAACACTGAAGCTTTCTTT. This chain connects TRBV12-3 or TRBV12-4 to TRBJ1-1; unclear D gene. Trimming took 3 bases from V and 0 from J, leaving 11 bases between them. This CDR3 has 15 amino acids.

This clonotype was seen just once. This CDR3 is missing its conserved last phenylalanine or tryptophan, likely due to a read error. The chain has TRBV25-1 and TRBJ1-2, with TRBD1 matching over 7 bases. After removal of 4 bases from V and 1 base from J, the junction contained 9 bases not matched to a gene. Per the germline V gene, CDR1 is MGHDK and CDR2 is SYGVNS. The CDR3 loop spans 16 amino acids. The CDR3: CASSAVEGAVNYGYTL. CDR3 nucleotide sequence: TGTGCCAGCAGTGCCGTTGAGGGGGCCGTTAACTATGGCTACACCCTC.